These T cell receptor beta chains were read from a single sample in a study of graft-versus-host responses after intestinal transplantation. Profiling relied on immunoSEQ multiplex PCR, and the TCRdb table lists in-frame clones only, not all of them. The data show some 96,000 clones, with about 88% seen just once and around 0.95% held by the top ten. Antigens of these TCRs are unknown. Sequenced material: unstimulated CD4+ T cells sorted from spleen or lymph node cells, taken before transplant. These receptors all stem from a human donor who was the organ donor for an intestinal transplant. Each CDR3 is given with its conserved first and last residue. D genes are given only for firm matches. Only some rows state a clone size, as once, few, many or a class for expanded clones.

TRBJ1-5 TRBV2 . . TGTGCCAGCAGCAAGGATGTGGTTTTGGGTCAGCCCCAGCATTTT CASSKDVVLGQPQHF
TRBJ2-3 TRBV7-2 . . TGTGCCAGCAGCCGGGCGGGGGATACGCAGTATTTT CASSRAGDTQYF
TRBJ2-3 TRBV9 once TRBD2 TGTGCCAGCAGCGTAAGGAGCATGGGCGGGGGGCCTGAAGATACGCAGTATTTT CASSVRSMGGGPEDTQYF
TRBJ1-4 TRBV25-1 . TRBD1 TGTGCCAGCAGTGAAGGGACAGTAAATGAAAAACTGTTTTTT CASSEGTVNEKLFF
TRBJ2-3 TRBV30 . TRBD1 TGTGCCTGGAGCGTGACAGGGGTGAGCACAGATACGCAGTATTTT CAWSVTGVSTDTQYF
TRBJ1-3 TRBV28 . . TGTGCCAGTGGGTACTCTGGAAACACCATATATTTT CASGYSGNTIYF
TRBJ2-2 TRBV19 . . TGTGCCAGTAGTATAGATCTATTGGGCAAGGCGAACACCGGGGAGCTGTTTTTT CASSIDLLGKANTGELFF
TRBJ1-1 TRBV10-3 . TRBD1 TGTGCCATCAGTGACAGGGGGAAGAACACTGAAGCTTTCTTT CAISDRGKNTEAFF
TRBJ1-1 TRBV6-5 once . TGTGCCAGCAGTTACGCCGAAGGGACGTCCATAAAGGAAGCTTTCTTT CASSYAEGTSIKEAFF
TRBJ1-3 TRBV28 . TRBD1 TGTGCCAGCAGTATAGGACAGGGATCTGGAAACACCATATATTTT CASSIGQGSGNTIYF
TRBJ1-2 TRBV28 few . TGTGCCAGCGGGTACTATGGCTACACCTTC CASGYYGYTF
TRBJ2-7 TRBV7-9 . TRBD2 TGTGCCAGCAGCTTGACTAGCGGGGCTTCCTACGAGCAGTACTTC CASSLTSGASYEQYF
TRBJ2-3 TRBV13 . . TGTGCCAGCAGCGCCAGCGGAGGAGTCCGGAGAGATACGCAGTATTTT CASSASGGVRRDTQYF
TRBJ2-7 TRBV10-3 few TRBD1 TGTGCCAGCAGTGAAGGGACAGGGGGCACCTGGGAGCAGTACTTC CASSEGTGGTWEQYF
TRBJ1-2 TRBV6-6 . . TGTGCCAGCAGTACAATCAGGGATGGCTACACCTTC CASSTIRDGYTF
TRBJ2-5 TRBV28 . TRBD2 TGTGCCAGCAGTTCATCGGCTAGCGGGCCCTCTGGGACGACCCAGTACTTC CASSSSASGPSGTTQYF
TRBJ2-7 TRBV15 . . TGTGCCACCAGCAGAGAGGGGAGCTCCTACGAGCAGTACTTC CATSREGSSYEQYF
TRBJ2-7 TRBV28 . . TGTGCCAGCAGCTTTGCTTGGGTGAAGCGCTCCTACGAGCAGTACTTC CASSFAWVKRSYEQYF
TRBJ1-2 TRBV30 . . TGTGCCTGGAGTGTAGGGACACCCGATGGCTACACCTTC CAWSVGTPDGYTF
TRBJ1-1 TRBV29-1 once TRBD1 TGCAGCGCGGGGACAGTGAACACTGAAGCTTTCTTT CSAGTVNTEAFF
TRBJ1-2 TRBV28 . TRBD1 TGTGCCAGCTCCCGGGGTTCCGGGACAGCTAACTATGGCTACACCTTC CASSRGSGTANYGYTF
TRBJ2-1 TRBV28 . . TGTGCCAGCAGGGGACAAGTCGGTGAGCAGTTCTTC CASRGQVGEQFF
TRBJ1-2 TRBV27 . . TGTGCCAGCAGTTTGGCCGGGGGCCAAGCTAACTATGGCTACACCTTC CASSLAGGQANYGYTF
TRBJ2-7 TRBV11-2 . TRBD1 TGTGCCAGCAGCTTAGAGACAGGGTTTTTTTTC CASSLETGFFF
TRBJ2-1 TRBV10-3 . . TGTGCCATCATGGGGAATGGGGGTGACAATGAGCAGTTCTTC CAIMGNGGDNEQFF
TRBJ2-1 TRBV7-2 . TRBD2 TGTGCCAGCTCCCCGGGGGGGGCCTGGTACAATGAGCAGTTCTTC CASSPGGAWYNEQFF
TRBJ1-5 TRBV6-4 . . TGTGCCAGCAGTGACCCCCCTAATCAGCCCCAGCATTTT CASSDPPNQPQHF
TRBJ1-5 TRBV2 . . TGTGCCAGCAGTAAGAACAATCAGCCCCAGCATTTT CASSKNNQPQHF
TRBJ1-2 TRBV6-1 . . TGTGCCAGCCGCCCGGGGGTGGGATATCGAGGCTACACCTTC CASRPGVGYRGYTF
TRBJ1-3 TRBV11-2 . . TGTGCCAGCAGCTTAGAAGAATCCCTCTCTGGAAACACCATATATTTT CASSLEESLSGNTIYF